This passage covers 9 T cell receptor beta chains from one sample sequenced in a study of molecular identifiers for immune sequencing clone quantification. One entry per CDR3 protein results from TCRdb running MiXCR on the PCR reads. The sample contains some 100,000 distinct CDR3 sequences, over 15% of which appear only once. The specimen was naive CD8+ T cells from blood, with Jurkat cell RNA spiked in. Subset of the sample: FACS-sorted CD8+CD4-CCR7+CD45RA+ naive T cells. These TCRs come from a human donor in good health. Some libraries in this study had Jurkat cell RNA spiked in.

A word on this clonotype: At one end the junction does not follow the germline gene, possibly because of a read error. The V call is TRBV5-3, the J call TRBJ2-4; possibly TRBD1 or TRBD2 for D (5 bases each). TRBV5-3 is classed as an ORF, of uncertain function. CDR3 length: 15 amino acids. CDR3 in amino acids: CASSLQQGAKNTQYF. CDR3 nucleotides: TGTGCCAGCAGCTTGCAGCAGGGAGCCAAAAACACTCAGTACTTT.

This clonotype came up many times. The chain has TRBV6-5 and TRBJ2-1; 8 bases map to TRBD1. This CDR3 comprises 13 residues. Per germline, CDR1 MNHEY and CDR2 SVGAGI. Losses at the gene ends were 2 bases for V and 6 bases for J; bases not matched to a gene: 0. CDR3 amino acids: CASSYTGGNEQFF. DNA of the CDR3: TGTGCCAGCAGTTACACAGGGGGCAATGAGCAGTTCTTC.

The chain combines TRBV3-1 with TRBJ2-5; 10 bases agree with TRBD2. V was clipped by 4 bases and J by 2 bases; unmatched bases: 10. CDR1 is LGHDT and CDR2 is YNNKEL in the germline V gene (reference sequence). The CDR3 spans 17 residues. The CDR3 loop reads CASSPGTSASFQETQYF. The CDR3 region has the DNA TGTGCCAGCAGCCCCGGGACTAGCGCAAGCTTTCAAGAGACCCAGTACTTC.

In its sample, this clonotype was seen many times. The chain recombines TRBV15 with TRBJ1-5; D is undetermined. The CDR3 covers 14 residues. Germline CDR1 reads LNHNV; CDR2 reads YYDKDF (reference sequence). Trimming removed 5 bases at V and 4 bases at J, with 12 bases between. The CDR3 reads CATSGPQMNQPQHF. The CDR3 DNA reads TGTGCCACCAGCGGACCCCAAATGAATCAGCCCCAGCATTTT.

Turning to this clonotype: A single base separates this from a much larger clone, so it may be a read error. The V and J genes are TRBV11-3 and TRBJ2-1, with 7 bases fitting TRBD2. The CDR3 is 14 amino acids. CDR1 is SGHNT, CDR2 YENEEA, per germline. The ends lost 10 bases at V and 8 bases at J; junction bases unmatched: 14. CDR3 in amino acids: CAITSGTASDEQFF. The CDR3 DNA reads TGTGCCATCACAAGCGGGACCGCCTCGGATGAGCAGTTCTTC.

On this clonotype: A junction end diverges from the germline sequence, so it may reflect a read error. V is TRBV14 and J is TRBJ2-7; no clear D gene. Germline lookup yields CDR1 SGHDN and CDR2 FVKESK. CDR3 size: 14 residues. CDR3 nucleotides: TGTGCCAGCGGCCAAGATTCGGGCTTAGGTGGGCAGTACTTC. This sequence encodes CASGQDSGLGGQYF.

This sequence joins TRBV7-2 and TRBJ2-3, with TRBD2 identical over 12 bases. J was trimmed by 2 bases and V by 6 bases; bases with no gene match: 21. The CDR3 has 21 residues. Germline CDR1 SGHTA, CDR2 FQGNSA. For the CDR3, the DNA is TGTGCCAGCAGTTTCTACAGGGGCGGACTAGCGGGAATGGTATACACAGATACGCAGTATTTT. This codes for CASSFYRGGLAGMVYTDTQYF. The whole variable domain, remainder taken from reference TRBV7-2 and TRBJ2-3, is GAGVSQSPSNKVTEKGKDVELRCDPISGHTALYWYRQSLGQGLEFLIYFQGNSAPDKSGLPSDRFSAERTGGSVSTLTIQRTQQEDSAVYLCASSFYRGGLAGMVYTDTQYFGPGTRLTVL.

Concerning this clonotype itself: Since a much larger clone is just one base distant, this may be a read error. The chain links TRBV6-6 to TRBJ1-1; D remains unclear. The CDR3 extends over 10 amino acids. Deletions cut 5 bases from V and 7 bases from J, with 5 bases between. In germline, CDR1 is MNHNY, CDR2 SVGAGI (reference sequence). The CDR3 spells CASSHGEAFF. The CDR3, as DNA: TGTGCCAGCAGTCATGGTGAAGCTTTCTTT.

This clonotype has at least ten counts. J is TRBJ1-5 and V is TRBV13; no reliable D call. CDR3 length: 16 amino acids. Trimming left V 1 base short and J 5 bases short, with 15 bases between. Germline assignment: CDR1 PRHDT and CDR2 FYEKMQ (reference sequence). The CDR3 reads CASSLEGRTTYQPQHF. CDR3 coding DNA: TGTGCCAGCAGCTTAGAAGGCAGAACAACTTATCAGCCCCAGCATTTT.